The source of this T cell receptor beta chain is a study of blood T cell repertoires in COVID-19. Whole-study context: Whether acute or convalescent, the COVID-19 samples came from the United States, Italy and Spain. Sample material is recorded as cDNA or gDNA derived from T cells, B-cell-depleted T cells, or PBMCs.

In the original workflow: Amplified reference gene primers provided the basis for estimating nucleated cell counts. Some clones are missing from TCRdb's copy, which holds only in-frame ones; the method was immunoSEQ multiplex PCR. The V and J calls and the clone size are those of that table, but D and trimming were determined from the DNA. The sample holds 240,000 or so clones, roughly 76% seen once. Between the trimmed V and J ends, which lost 0 bases and 0 bases, there was a span of 8 bases. Germline V gene data show CDR1 as KGHSH and CDR2 as LQKENI. This CDR3 contains 15 residues. Those enrolled in Seattle joined during active infection and were followed longitudinally afterward.

V is TRBV18 and J is TRBJ1-2, with D tentatively TRBD1 (6 bases). The sample consisted of peripheral blood. This sequence originates from an elderly woman with COVID-19, enrolled during active disease. For the CDR3, the DNA is TGTGCCAGCTCACCACCGTGGACAGCTAACTATGGCTACACCTTC. This encodes CASSPPWTANYGYTF.